This entry is about one T cell receptor beta chain. Its antigen is not known. This sample is part of a study of cytomegalovirus exposure and HLA in healthy donors. Overall study context: The 95 to 150 validation repertoires used a platform that matched the one used for the roughly 650 first-cohort repertoires, as a later analysis reported.

Libraries were prepared by immunoSEQ multiplex PCR; TCRdb keeps only in-frame clonotypes and omits some of them. This table holds around 150,000 clones, 75% to 95% found once. This CDR3 spans 15 amino acids. The J segment lost 0 bases and the V segment lost 8 bases, leaving 9 bases of the junction unmatched. CDR1 and CDR2 (germline): SEHNR, FQNEAQ (reference sequence). Study-wide points: 150 to 200 TCR beta chains were listed as cytomegalovirus-associated.

This chain uses TRBV7-9 with TRBJ1-1; 7 bases are a match to TRBD1. Input material: PBMCs. This TCR was recovered from a woman aged 18-35 years in good health and CMV-seropositive. CDR3 nucleotide sequence: TGTGCCAGCCCAGGCGAGGGGGCCGTGAACACTGAAGCTTTCTTT. It yields the protein CASPGEGAVNTEAFF.